This T cell receptor (beta chain) originates from a study of blood T cells in healthy people across ages. Study-level results: Bulk PBMC profiling left naive and antigen-experienced comparisons inconclusive. One million T cells yielded diversity estimates that were considered underestimates. As age increased, TCR beta diversity per million T cells fell in a roughly linear fashion.

The CDR3 sequence is 15 residues long. With V trimmed by 5 bases and J by 4 bases, 8 bases remained unmatched. The use of a sample-barcoded 5' primer and a J-beta primer mix characterized a second PCR of roughly 6 to 11 cycles. TCRdb recomputed calls from the 5' RACE reads with MiXCR, one row per CDR3 protein. The sample holds about 1.6 million distinct CDR3 sequences; about 32% are singletons and the top ten take approximately 10%. A minimum of 6 million PBMCs was isolated per sample. This clonotype has more than one count but fewer than ten. The target antigen is unknown. This receptor was obtained from a woman in her twenties or thirties in good health. Material: blood. The V and J genes are TRBV12-3 or TRBV12-4 and TRBJ2-1, with 7 bases fitting TRBD2. CDR3 DNA: TGTGCCAGCAGTGATAAAGCGGGATGGTACAATGAGCAGTTCTTC. Residues: CASSDKAGWYNEQFF.